This T cell receptor (beta chain) emerged from a study of T-cell memory formation after mild COVID-19. Across the whole study: The study found TCR clusters largely donor specific.

Study observations and caveats: Day 15 to 85 contracting clones showed balanced CD4/CD8; later expanders leaned CD4+. The main location of contracting CD4+ clones was CM and EM, and that of contracting CD8+ clones was EMRA.

Sample barcodes and UMIs were carried by the TCR alpha and TCR beta cDNA libraries that 5'RACE generated with constant-segment primers. TCRdb re-derived calls from the 5' RACE reads in MiXCR, one entry per CDR3 protein. The sample lists roughly 150,000 distinct CDR3 sequences, roughly 15% occurring once. In its sample, this clonotype was seen a few times. Its specificity is unknown. This CDR3 has 16 residues. Trimming took 1 base from V and 13 from J; bases not matched to a gene: 12. CDR1 and CDR2 from the germline V gene are MGHRA and YSYEKL. The sequencing sample was made of PBMCs or a T cell subset sorted from them (not recorded which). The receptor comes from an adult woman who had mild COVID-19 (a few samples of this study predate the infection). Cell type and time point are not known. V gene TRBV4-1 combines with J gene TRBJ1-6, with 8 bases that match TRBD1. The CDR3 is CASSQATGTGNLPLHF. DNA of the CDR3: TGCGCCAGCAGCCAAGCTACAGGGACAGGCAATTTGCCCCTCCACTTT.